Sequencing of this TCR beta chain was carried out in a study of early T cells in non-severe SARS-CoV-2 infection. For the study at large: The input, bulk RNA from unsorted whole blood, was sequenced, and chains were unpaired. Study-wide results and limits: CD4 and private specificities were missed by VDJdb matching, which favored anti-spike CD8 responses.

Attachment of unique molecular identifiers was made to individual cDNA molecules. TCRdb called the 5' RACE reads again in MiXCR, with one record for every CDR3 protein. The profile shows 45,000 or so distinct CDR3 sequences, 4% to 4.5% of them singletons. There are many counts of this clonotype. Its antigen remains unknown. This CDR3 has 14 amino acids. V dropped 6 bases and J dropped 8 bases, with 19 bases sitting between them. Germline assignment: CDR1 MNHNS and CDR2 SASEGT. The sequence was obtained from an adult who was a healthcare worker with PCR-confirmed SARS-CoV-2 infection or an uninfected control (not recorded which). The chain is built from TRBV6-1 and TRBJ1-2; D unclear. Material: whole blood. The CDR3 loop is CASSEQETALGYTF. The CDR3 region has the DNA TGTGCCAGCAGCGAGCAGGAGACGGCCCTCGGCTACACCTTC.